The 6 T cell receptor beta chains below come from one sample, sequenced in a study of shared clonotypes between healthy human individuals. The data were produced by immunoSEQ multiplex PCR, yet TCRdb's version contains in-frame clones alone and is incomplete. Found here are over 950,000 clones, 70% to 80% of them singletons; the top ten hold 0.89%. The specimen sequenced was memory CD4+ T cells from PBMCs. Stated subset: CD45RA-negative fraction. The origin of the receptors is a man aged 18 to 35 in good health. Some clones in this sample may be carry-over from other donors' samples.

The chain has TRBV2 and TRBJ2-5; no clear D gene. V dropped 5 bases and J dropped 4 bases, with 17 bases sitting between them. Per the germline V gene, CDR1 is SNHLY and CDR2 is FYNNEI. CDR3 length: 15 residues. The CDR3 DNA is TGTGCCAGCAGTTTGGGCGGAGCTTATGCAGAGACCCAGTACTTC. This translates into CASSLGGAYAETQYF.

The rearrangement joins TRBV9 to TRBJ2-1; D gene unclear. With 0 bases removed from V and 6 bases from J, the gap between germline ends came to 7 bases. The germline V gene has CDR1 SGDLS and CDR2 YYNGEE. The CDR3 totals 13 residues. The DNA of the CDR3 is TGTGCCAGCAGCGTAGACGGAATCAATGAGCAGTTCTTC. Its protein product is CASSVDGINEQFF.

V usage is TRBV7-9 and J usage is TRBJ2-5; 9 bases map to TRBD1. The CDR3 has 17 amino acids. Looked up from germline, CDR1 is SEHNR and CDR2 is FQNEAQ (reference sequence). Germline trimming cut 5 bases from V and 5 bases from J; bases unmatched to any gene: 15. This CDR3 is CASSPRQKDRGWETQYF. The CDR3 DNA follows: TGTGCCAGCAGCCCGCGTCAGAAGGACAGGGGTTGGGAGACCCAGTACTTC.

V usage is TRBV2 and J usage is TRBJ1-2; possible D gene TRBD1, 6 bases. This CDR3 comprises 14 residues. Germline V lookup: CDR1 SNHLY, CDR2 FYNNEI. V was pared by 5 bases and J by 3 bases, with 13 bases between. The CDR3 protein is CASSTAGTYYGYTF. CDR3 DNA sequence: TGTGCCAGCAGTACCGCCGGGACATACTATGGCTACACCTTC.

The V call is TRBV5-1, the J call TRBJ1-4, with D possibly being TRBD1 (6 bases). The ends were cut back, 4 bases at V and 0 bases at J, with 13 bases in the middle. Germline V gene lookup returns CDR1 SGHRS and CDR2 YFSETQ. The CDR3 consists of 16 residues. CDR3 sequence: CASSPGHASTNEKLFF. In nucleotides, the CDR3 is TGCGCCAGCAGCCCGGGACATGCCTCAACTAATGAAAAACTGTTTTTT. Together with reference TRBV5-1 and TRBJ1-4, the CDR3 gives the full variable domain: KAGVTQTPRYLIKTRGQQVTLSCSPISGHRSVSWYQQTPGQGLQFLFEYFSETQRNKGNFPGRFSGRQFSNSRSEMNVSTLELGDSALYLCASSPGHASTNEKLFFGSGTQLSVL.

The chain carries TRBV27 and TRBJ2-5; 11 bases align to TRBD2. The junction had 10 bases not matched to a gene; V was cut back by 3 bases and J by 4 bases. The CDR3 spans 17 residues. Germline lookup yields CDR1 MNHEY and CDR2 SMNVEV (reference sequence). The CDR3 is CASSLRPGLAEGETQYF. The CDR3 DNA reads as TGTGCCAGCAGTTTGAGGCCGGGACTAGCGGAGGGAGAGACCCAGTACTTC.